The T cell receptor (beta chain) described here comes from a study of T cell changes during pregnancy in multiple sclerosis. Generated by immunoSEQ multiplex PCR, the TCRdb table keeps only in-frame clones and is missing some. Among tens of thousands of clones listed, almost 95% were seen once. Germline V gives CDR1 LNHDA, CDR2 SQIVND (reference sequence). CDR3 length equals 13 residues. V gave up 1 base and J gave up 8 bases; unmatched junction bases: 2. This sequence was found in a female donor in good health, enrolled as a control in a pregnancy study. The material was peripheral blood, obtained in the third trimester of pregnancy. The chain carries TRBV19 and TRBJ2-1; 7 bases agree with TRBD1. The CDR3 loop is CASSIGQGHEQFF. The CDR3 nucleotides are TGTGCCAGTAGTATAGGACAGGGTCATGAGCAGTTCTTC.